This T cell receptor beta chain was captured by sequencing in a study of cytomegalovirus exposure and HLA in healthy donors. The CDR3 has 14 amino acids. Per germline, CDR1 MNHEY and CDR2 SMNVEV (reference sequence). Between the trimmed V and J ends, which lost 1 base and 4 bases, there was a span of 10 bases. The PCR used 60 Vbeta and 13 Jbeta primers. The protocol was immunoSEQ multiplex PCR, while the TCRdb copy is restricted to in-frame clones and leaves out a portion. The sample lists 180,000 or so clones, approximately 85% occurring once. Sequenced sample: PBMCs. This sequence was found in a woman between 50 and 59 years old in good health and CMV-seropositive. The chain couples TRBV27 to TRBJ2-5; maybe TRBD1 (6 bases). This CDR3 reads CASSLFGRGETQYF. The DNA of the CDR3 is TGTGCCAGCAGTTTATTCGGCAGGGGAGAGACCCAGTACTTC.